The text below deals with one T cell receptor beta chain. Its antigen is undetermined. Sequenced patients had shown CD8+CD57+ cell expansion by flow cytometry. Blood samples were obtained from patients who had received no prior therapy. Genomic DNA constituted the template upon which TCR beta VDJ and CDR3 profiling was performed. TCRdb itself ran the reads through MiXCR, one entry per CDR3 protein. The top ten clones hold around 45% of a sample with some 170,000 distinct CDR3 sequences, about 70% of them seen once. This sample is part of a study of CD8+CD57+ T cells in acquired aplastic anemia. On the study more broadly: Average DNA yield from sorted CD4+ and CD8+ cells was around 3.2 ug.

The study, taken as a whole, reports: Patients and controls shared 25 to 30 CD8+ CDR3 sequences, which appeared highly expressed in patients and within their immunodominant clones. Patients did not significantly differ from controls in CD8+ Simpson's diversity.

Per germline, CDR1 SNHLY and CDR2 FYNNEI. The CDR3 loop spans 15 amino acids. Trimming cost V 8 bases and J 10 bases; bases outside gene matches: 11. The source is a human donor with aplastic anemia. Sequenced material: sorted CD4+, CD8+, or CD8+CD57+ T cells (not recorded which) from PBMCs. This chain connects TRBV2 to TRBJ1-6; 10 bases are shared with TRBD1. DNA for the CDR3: TGTGCCAGCGTGTATGAGACAGGGGGCTTGTCACCCCTCCACTTT. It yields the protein CASVYETGGLSPLHF.